Listed here are 2 T cell receptor beta chains from one sample, sequenced in a study of T cell repertoires in cytomegalovirus infection. These receptors are not linked to any known antigen. TCRdb redid the calling of the reads with MiXCR, one entry per CDR3 protein. This table has 350,000 to 400,000 distinct CDR3 sequences, approximately 30% appearing once. This specimen consisted of cultured PBMCs, obtained from culture after CMV antigen stimulation. The receptors were gathered from a human donor in good health (CMV status not recorded). Some clones in this sample may be carry-over from other donors' samples.

The chain has TRBV7-2 and TRBJ2-7, with D maybe TRBD2 (5 bases). This CDR3 is 13 amino acids long. The ends were cut back, 2 bases at V and 1 base at J, with 6 bases in the middle. Germline V gene data show CDR1 as SGHTA and CDR2 as FQGNSA. The CDR3 loop is CASSLWESYEQYV. CDR3 nucleotides: TGTGCCAGCAGCTTATGGGAGTCCTACGAGCAGTACGTC.

In this sample, this clonotype turned up a few times. The rearrangement links TRBV4-3 to TRBJ1-4; tentative D call: TRBD1 (5 bases). Between the trimmed V and J ends, which lost 0 bases and 6 bases, there was a span of 11 bases. CDR1 and CDR2 (germline): LGHNA, YSLEER. The CDR3 has 15 residues. CDR3 in amino acids: CASSQEGLLDEKLFF. The CDR3 DNA follows: TGCGCCAGCAGCCAAGAGGGGCTCTTGGATGAAAAACTGTTTTTT.